The 9 T cell receptor beta chains reported below all come from one sample, sequenced in a study of tumor-infiltrating lymphocytes in glioblastoma multiforme. TCRB libraries came from RNA via three nested multiplex PCR rounds. One entry per CDR3 protein results from TCRdb running MiXCR on the multiplex PCR reads. The data show 15,000 or so distinct CDR3 sequences, roughly 73% seen once. The sequencing sample was made of brain tumor tissue. The receptors derive from a male donor with glioblastoma.

Worth noting for this clonotype: Sequence at one end of the junction differs from germline and may be a read error. The CDR3, as DNA: TGCAGTACTAGAGAACCTAGCGGGGGATACAATGAGCAGTTCTTC. The encoded protein is CSTREPSGGYNEQFF. The chain uses TRBV20-1 and TRBJ2-1, with 10 bases identical to TRBD2. The CDR3 sequence is 15 residues long. Germline-derived CDR1 and CDR2 are DFQATT and SNEGSKA (reference sequence).

As for this clonotype: A junction boundary mismatches the germline segment, possibly from a read error. J is TRBJ2-3 and V is TRBV11-3, with D uncertain. The CDR3 is 14 residues long. Looked up from germline, CDR1 is SGHNT and CDR2 is YENEEA. CDR3 loop: CASSFGNHTDTQCF. The CDR3 DNA reads TGTGCCAGCAGCTTTGGGAATCACACAGATACGCAGTGTTTT.

CDR3 DNA: TGTGCCAGCAGAGTGTCTATCGGGAGTGTGGACAATGAGCAGTTCTTC. Translated: CASRVSIGSVDNEQFF. This sequence joins TRBV6-5 and TRBJ2-1, with a possible D match to TRBD2 (6 bases). V was cut by 6 bases and J by 5 bases, with 20 bases left in between. This CDR3 is built from 16 residues. Germline V gene sequence: CDR1 MNHEY, CDR2 SVGAGI.

This chain uses TRBV11-2 with TRBJ2-3; 8 bases line up with TRBD1. Germline-derived CDR1 and CDR2 are SGHAT and FQNNGV. Trimming took 3 bases from V and 2 from J; bases not matched to a gene: 7. CDR3 length: 16 residues. The CDR3 DNA reads TGTGCCAGCAGCTTGGGGGTGGGACAGGCCACAGATACGCAGTATTTT. Protein sequence: CASSLGVGQATDTQYF.

Remarks on this clonotype: No conserved phenylalanine or tryptophan is present at the end of the CDR3, so a read error is the likely explanation. The genes are TRBV11-2 and TRBJ1-5, with D possibly being TRBD1 (6 bases). Germline-derived CDR1 and CDR2 are SGHAT and FQNNGV. The CDR3 totals 14 residues. Trimming cost V 9 bases and J 7 bases, with 19 bases left between them. The CDR3 loop is CASSMGAGTQPQHL. In nucleotides, the CDR3 is TGTGCCAGTAGTATGGGGGCAGGGACCCAGCCCCAGCATTTG.

The V and J genes are TRBV6-1 and TRBJ2-7, with D unresolved. Looked up from germline, CDR1 is MNHNS and CDR2 is SASEGT. V dropped 0 bases and J dropped 4 bases, with 7 bases sitting between them. The CDR3 runs to 13 residues. The CDR3 region has the DNA TGTGCCAGCAGTGAAGCCGCAGAGTACGAGCAGTACTTC. It specifies CASSEAAEYEQYF.

The genes are TRBV20-1 and TRBJ2-3, with D unresolved. The CDR3 consists of 14 residues. V was pared by 3 bases and J by 3 bases, with 13 bases between. Per the germline V gene, CDR1 is DFQATT and CDR2 is SNEGSKA (reference sequence). The CDR3 spells CSASVMVTTDTQYF. CDR3 in DNA: TGCAGTGCTAGCGTGATGGTGACGACAGATACGCAGTATTTT.

V gene TRBV20-1 combines with J gene TRBJ2-3; D is perhaps TRBD2 (5 bases). This CDR3 region has 14 residues. Germline values: CDR1 DFQATT, CDR2 SNEGSKA (reference sequence). V lost 3 bases and J lost 2, with 12 bases in between. The CDR3, as DNA: TGCAGTGCTAGCGCGGGCTTCAACACAGATACGCAGTATTTT. The encoded protein is CSASAGFNTDTQYF.

For this clonotype: A clone one base away is much larger, so this may be a read error. The final CDR3 position lacks the conserved phenylalanine or tryptophan, pointing to a likely read error. V usage is TRBV4-1 and J usage is TRBJ1-1; 8 positions agree with TRBD1. CDR3 length: 14 residues. Germline-derived CDR1 and CDR2 are MGHRA and YSYEKL. The V gene end was trimmed by 3 bases and the J gene end by 3 bases; junction bases not matched to a gene: 3. CDR3 amino acids: CASSHHRGDTEAFL. CDR3 in DNA: TGCGCCAGCAGCCACCACAGGGGGGACACTGAAGCTTTCCTT.